One sample yielded the 10 T cell receptor beta chains listed below, sequenced in a study of T-cell memory formation after mild COVID-19 (TCRdb year 2021). Library preparation employed 5' RACE. The run used an Illumina NovaSeq 6000. The public reads were reanalyzed by TCRdb: fastp trimming at Q25, MiXCR alignment, in-frame beta chains only. Each record represents a unique CDR3 protein, reported with the most common genes and DNA among its rows. The table for this sample lists roughly 450,000 distinct CDR3 sequences; roughly 18% of them were counted only once. Approximately 13% of the sample rests with the top ten. Sequencing was carried out using PBMCs or a T cell subset sorted from them (not recorded which). The receptor set was obtained from an adult woman who had mild COVID-19 (a few samples of this study predate the infection). The sample titles of this study are shuffled in the database, so cell type and time point are left out; the donor was told from shared clones.

The chain combines TRBV3-1 with TRBJ2-3; 10 bases match TRBD2. The CDR3 is 15 amino acids. V lost 6 bases and J lost 4; bases outside the gene matches: 7. Germline V lookup: CDR1 LGHDT, CDR2 YNNKEL (reference sequence). The CDR3 is CASRSGGALADTQYF. Here the CDR3 DNA reads TGTGCCAGCAGGAGCGGGGGGGCCTTGGCAGATACGCAGTATTTT.

This clonotype was detected only a few times. The chain couples TRBV5-1 to TRBJ1-1; D is undetermined. The length of the CDR3 is 12 residues. CDR1 and CDR2 (germline): SGHRS, YFSETQ. Between the trimmed V and J ends, which lost 4 bases and 2 bases, there was a span of 6 bases. Written as DNA, the CDR3 is TGCGCCAGCAGCCCCGACAACACTGAAGCTTTCTTT. Translation: CASSPDNTEAFF.

The chain links TRBV15 to TRBJ2-1; TRBD1 agrees at 8 bases. This CDR3 has 15 residues. Germline V gene data show CDR1 as LNHNV and CDR2 as YYDKDF (reference sequence). The V segment lost 7 bases and the J segment 8 bases; nucleotides outside the gene matches: 13. The CDR3 DNA follows: TGTGCCACCACCCCAGGGGGCGCAGGTAAATATGAGCAGTTCTTC. Its translation: CATTPGGAGKYEQFF.

Ten or more counts support this clonotype. V is TRBV15 and J is TRBJ2-5, with D possibly TRBD2 on 6 matching bases. V was trimmed by 3 bases and J by 4 bases, leaving 15 bases between them. The length of the CDR3 is 15 residues. CDR1 is LNHNV and CDR2 is YYDKDF in the germline V gene (reference sequence). The CDR3 here is CATSSGFGTGETQYF. DNA for the CDR3: TGTGCCACCAGCAGCGGCTTCGGGACTGGAGAGACCCAGTACTTC.

The table lists this clonotype with many counts. The V call is TRBV20-1, the J call TRBJ2-5; D assignment may be TRBD1 or TRBD2 (6 bases each). Between the trimmed V and J ends, which lost 3 bases and 2 bases, there was a span of 10 bases. The CDR3 is made up of 13 amino acids. Per germline, CDR1 DFQATT and CDR2 SNEGSKA (reference sequence). The CDR3 sequence is CSASGGLQETQYF. Written as DNA, the CDR3 is TGCAGTGCTAGCGGGGGCCTACAAGAGACCCAGTACTTC.

Only a few counts were recorded for this clonotype. This chain connects TRBV6-7 to TRBJ2-1; D is unclear. TRBV6-7 is classed as an ORF, of uncertain function. V lost 2 bases to trimming and J lost 0 bases, with 17 bases between them. The CDR3 loop spans 18 amino acids. The CDR3 reads CASSYEGCTFYSYNEQFF. CDR3 bases: TGTGCCAGCAGTTACGAAGGGTGTACTTTCTACTCCTACAATGAGCAGTTCTTC.

The rearrangement uses TRBV7-2 and TRBJ2-1; 8 positions match TRBD1. Germline-derived CDR1 and CDR2 are SGHTA and FQGNSA. The CDR3 spans 16 residues. J was trimmed by 4 bases and V by 3 bases; bases with no gene match: 8. The CDR3 protein is CASSFTRDRRYNEQFF. CDR3 in DNA: TGTGCCAGCAGCTTCACGCGGGACAGGCGTTACAATGAGCAGTTCTTC.

The chain recombines TRBV11-2 with TRBJ1-1; perhaps TRBD1 as D (5 bases). The germline V gene has CDR1 SGHAT and CDR2 FQNNGV. This CDR3 contains 15 residues. The V end lost 6 bases, the J end lost 0 bases, and 14 bases lay between the germline ends. The CDR3: CASSGDLIMNTEAFF. The CDR3, as DNA: TGTGCCAGCAGTGGGGACCTGATCATGAACACTGAAGCTTTCTTT.

With respect to this clonotype: This sequence may be a read error, since a much larger clone differs from it by one base. The chain joins TRBV5-1 to TRBJ2-3; 11 bases are a match to TRBD2. The CDR3 sequence is 17 residues long. The germline V gene has CDR1 SGHRS and CDR2 YFSETQ. The CDR3 DNA reads as TGCGCCAGCAGCTTGGCACTAGCGGGAGCTGGTACAGATGCGCAGTATTTT. It specifies CASSLALAGAGTDAQYF. The whole variable domain, remainder taken from reference TRBV5-1 and TRBJ2-3, is KAGVTQTPRYLIKTRGQQVTLSCSPISGHRSVSWYQQTPGQGLQFLFEYFSETQRNKGNFPGRFSGRQFSNSRSEMNVSTLELGDSALYLCASSLALAGAGTDAQYFGPGTRLTVL.

This clonotype showed up just a few times. CDR3 nucleotide sequence: TGTGCCAGCAGCTTTACGGACGAGCAGTACTTC. This gives the protein CASSFTDEQYF. This chain joins TRBV7-9 and TRBJ2-7, with D uncertain. Germline values: CDR1 SEHNR, CDR2 FQNEAQ (reference sequence). Between the trimmed V and J ends, which lost 3 bases and 5 bases, there was a span of 5 bases. This CDR3 is 11 amino acids long. Using reference TRBV7-9 and TRBJ2-7 for the parts outside the CDR3, the full variable domain is DTGVSQNPRHKITKRGQNVTFRCDPISEHNRLYWYRQTLGQGPEFLTYFQNEAQLEKSRLLSDRFSAERPKGSFSTLEIQRTEQGDSAMYLCASSFTDEQYFGPGTRLTVT.